Presented here are 5 T cell receptor beta chains from one specimen sequenced in a study of blood T cell repertoires in COVID-19 (dated by TCRdb to the early 2020s). The library was made by the immunoSEQ multiplex PCR assay. Here the immuneACCESS table is served through TCRdb, limited to in-frame sequences with V and J called. Missing clones are a known gap in these copies; in checked studies unresolved V genes cover under half, and the rest lacks a known reason. The sample table holds some 170,000 clones, of which around 79% were seen once. The top ten clones comprise approximately 27% of the sample. Sequenced input: peripheral blood. Receptors were obtained from a woman aged 70-85 years with acute or convalescent COVID-19.

The V call is TRBV7-3, the J call TRBJ2-3; tentative D call: TRBD2 (6 bases). The CDR3 is made up of 15 amino acids. Germline CDR1 SGHTA, CDR2 FQGTGA. V lost 5 bases and J lost 3, with 15 bases in between. The CDR3 sequence is CASSREGRGTDTQYF. The DNA for the CDR3 is TGTGCCAGCAGCCGAGAGGGCCGGGGGACAGATACGCAGTATTTT.

The chain uses TRBV7-6 and TRBJ2-1; D uncertain. Trimming removed 3 bases at V and 0 bases at J, with 12 bases between. The germline V gene has CDR1 SGHVS and CDR2 FNYEAQ. This CDR3 contains 16 residues. The CDR3 region is CASSFLAASSYNEQFF. CDR3 in DNA: TGTGCCAGCAGCTTCCTCGCCGCGAGCTCCTACAATGAGCAGTTCTTC.

The chain uses TRBV5-8 and TRBJ2-1; no definite D call. The CDR3 totals 16 residues. Germline V CDR1 and CDR2: SGHTS, YDEGEE. V was cut by 0 bases and J by 0 bases, with 10 bases left in between. The CDR3 DNA follows: TGTGCCAGCAGCTTGGGGGCGCAGAGCTCCTACAATGAGCAGTTCTTC. This translates into CASSLGAQSSYNEQFF.

This clone came up once. The chain links TRBV20-1 to TRBJ2-7, with 8 bases fitting TRBD2. CDR1 is DFQATT, CDR2 SNEGSKA, per germline (reference sequence). CDR3 size: 11 residues. V gave up 7 bases and J gave up 5 bases; unmatched junction bases: 4. CDR3 sequence (DNA): TGCAGTGTAGCGGGATCGGACGAGCAGTACTTC. Amino acid sequence: CSVAGSDEQYF.

This clone was counted between two and nine times. The CDR3 loop reads CASSQVYPPGAFF. The DNA for the CDR3 is TGTGCCAGCAGCCAAGTCTATCCGCCGGGAGCTTTCTTT. The chain has TRBV4-2 and TRBJ1-1; D remains unclear. Germline V CDR1 and CDR2: LGHNA, YNFKEQ. CDR3 size: 13 residues. V lost 1 base and J lost 10, with 13 bases in between.